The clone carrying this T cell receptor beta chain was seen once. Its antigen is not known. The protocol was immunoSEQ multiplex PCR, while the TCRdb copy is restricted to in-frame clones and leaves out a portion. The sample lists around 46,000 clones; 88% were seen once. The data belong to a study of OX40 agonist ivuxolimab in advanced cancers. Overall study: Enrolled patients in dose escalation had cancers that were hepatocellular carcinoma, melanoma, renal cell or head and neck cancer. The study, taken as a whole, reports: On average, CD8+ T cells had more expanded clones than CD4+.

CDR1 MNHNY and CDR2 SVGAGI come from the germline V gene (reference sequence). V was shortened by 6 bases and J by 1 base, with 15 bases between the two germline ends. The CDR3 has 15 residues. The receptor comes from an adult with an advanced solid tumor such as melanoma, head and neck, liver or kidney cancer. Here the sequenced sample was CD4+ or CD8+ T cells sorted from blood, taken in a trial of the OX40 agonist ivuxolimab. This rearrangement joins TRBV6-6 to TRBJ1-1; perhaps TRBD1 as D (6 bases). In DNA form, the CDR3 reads TGTGCCAGCAGCCTCGGGGGGGGGCGGAACACTGAAGCTTTCTTT. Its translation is CASSLGGGRNTEAFF.